This TCR beta chain was retrieved from a study of breast tumors, draining lymph nodes, adjacent tissues. Study-level points and caveats: Data fit most tumor T cells coming from lymph node, expanding in tumor. Tumor T cell lymph node origin was a supported hypothesis, not proven. Luminal-like breast cancer showed significantly greater tumor-nontumor repertoire similarity than basal-like breast cancer did. Tumors had less TCR diversity than lymph nodes, more than nontumor tissue.

Each CDR3 protein gets one entry after TCRdb re-called the multiplex PCR reads with MiXCR. Among 180,000 or so distinct CDR3 sequences listed, around a third were seen once. In its sample, this clonotype was seen a few times. Its antigen is unidentified. This could be a read error, since a much larger clone is one nucleotide away. Axillary draining lymph nodes of breast cancer patients supplied the node samples. The length of the CDR3 is 15 residues. Germline V gene lookup returns CDR1 SEHNR and CDR2 FQNEAQ (reference sequence). The V gene lost 5 bases and the J gene lost 8 bases, with 18 bases spanning the gap.

The TCR originated in a female donor with breast cancer. Some clones in this sample may be carry-over from other donors' samples. The J gene is TRBJ1-4, the V gene TRBV7-9, with D possibly TRBD1 on 5 matching bases. Sequencing used axillary lymph node tissue. The CDR3 DNA is TGTGCCAGCAGCATCATGCCAGGGCGCGTGGAAAAACTGTTTTTT. Amino acid sequence: CASSIMPGRVEKLFF.